This T cell receptor beta chain originates from a study of blood T cell repertoires in COVID-19. Study at large: Sources were T cells, B-cell-depleted T cells, or PBMCs; the material itself was cDNA or gDNA.

The CDR3 has 14 residues. After removal of 7 bases from V and 4 bases from J, the junction contained 8 bases not matched to a gene. From germline, CDR1 is MRHNA and CDR2 SNTAGT. Libraries were prepared by immunoSEQ multiplex PCR; TCRdb keeps only in-frame clonotypes and omits some of them. The sample holds tens of thousands of clones, about 89% seen once. The sample taken for sequencing was peripheral blood. V usage is TRBV6-4 and J usage is TRBJ2-3; 7 bases match TRBD2. The clonotype comes from a human donor in a cohort sampled during active COVID-19. The CDR3 DNA follows: TGTGCCAGCAAGCCAGCGGGGCTGTCAGATACGCAGTATTTT. The encoded protein is CASKPAGLSDTQYF.